The 18 T cell receptor beta chains presented below share a single source sample, sequenced in a study of T cell changes during pregnancy in multiple sclerosis. The method was immunoSEQ multiplex PCR; TCRdb's version includes in-frame clones alone and lacks a portion of them. This sample has around 96,000 clones, with 90% to 95% found just once. The specimen comprised peripheral blood, sampled in the first trimester of pregnancy. Receptor source: a female donor with multiple sclerosis, enrolled in a pregnancy study.

The chain recombines TRBV5-4 with TRBJ1-1; D not resolved. Deletions cut 6 bases from V and 3 bases from J, with 12 bases between. The CDR3 runs 13 residues. Per germline, CDR1 SGHNT and CDR2 YYREEE (reference sequence). CDR3 sequence (DNA): TGTGCCAGCACCGCGGGTCGGGACACTGAAGCTTTCTTT. Its protein is CASTAGRDTEAFF. The full variable domain, rest sourced from reference TRBV5-4 and TRBJ1-1, is ETGVTQSPTHLIKTRGQQVTLRCSSQSGHNTVSWYQQALGQGPQFIFQYYREEENGRGNFPPRFSGLQFPNYSSELNVNALELDDSALYLCASTAGRDTEAFFGQGTRLTVV.

This clone came up a few times. The V and J genes are TRBV2 and TRBJ2-7, with D possibly being TRBD1 (6 bases). V shed 6 bases and J shed 3 bases, with 15 bases lying between them. The germline V gene encodes CDR1 SNHLY and CDR2 FYNNEI. CDR3 size: 14 residues. CDR3 sequence: CASRLDSRLYEQYF. CDR3 nucleotide sequence: TGTGCCAGCAGATTGGACAGTAGACTCTACGAGCAGTACTTC.

This rearrangement joins TRBV7-2 to TRBJ2-1; 11 bases line up with TRBD2. This CDR3 has 15 amino acids. The trim removed 5 bases at V and 9 bases at J, leaving 9 bases unmatched. Looked up from germline, CDR1 is SGHTA and CDR2 is FQGNSA. The CDR3 region has the DNA TGTGCCAGCAGCGCGACTAGCGGGGATTACGGTGAGCAGTTCTTC. This translates into CASSATSGDYGEQFF. The full variable domain, its missing parts supplied by reference TRBV7-2 and TRBJ2-1, is GAGVSQSPSNKVTEKGKDVELRCDPISGHTALYWYRQSLGQGLEFLIYFQGNSAPDKSGLPSDRFSAERTGGSVSTLTIQRTQQEDSAVYLCASSATSGDYGEQFFGPGTRLTVL.

The V and J genes are TRBV12-5 and TRBJ1-1, with D perhaps TRBD1 (5 bases). The CDR3 spans 17 residues. V was pared by 0 bases and J by 3 bases, with 17 bases between. Germline CDR1 is LGHNT and CDR2 is FRNRAP. DNA for the CDR3: TGTGCTAGTGGTTTGGTACTTATTGCAGGGAACCACACTGAAGCTTTCTTT. Translation gives CASGLVLIAGNHTEAFF.

J is TRBJ2-7 and V is TRBV13; 8 positions match TRBD2. This CDR3 region has 15 residues. V gave up 0 bases and J gave up 3 bases; unmatched junction bases: 4. CDR1 is PRHDT and CDR2 is FYEKMQ in the germline V gene (reference sequence). The CDR3 DNA follows: TGTGCCAGCAGCTTAGGCGGGGGGGATTTCTACGAGCAGTACTTC. Translation: CASSLGGGDFYEQYF.

This rearrangement joins TRBV5-6 to TRBJ2-7; TRBD1 matches 8 bases. The length of the CDR3 is 14 residues. J lost 2 bases, V lost 3 bases, and 4 bases had no gene match. CDR1 and CDR2 (germline): SGHDT, YYEEEE. The CDR3 region is CASSWGQDTYEQYF. DNA for the CDR3: TGTGCCAGCAGCTGGGGACAGGATACCTACGAGCAGTACTTC.

The CDR3 DNA reads as TGTGCCTGGAGTTATACAGGGGGTCGCAATGAGCAGTTCTTC. Encoded protein: CAWSYTGGRNEQFF. The chain couples TRBV30 to TRBJ2-1; 8 bases map to TRBD1. CDR3 length: 14 amino acids. Trimming cost V 2 bases and J 6 bases; bases outside gene matches: 6. Germline V gives CDR1 GTSNPN, CDR2 SVGIG (reference sequence). The full variable domain, in which reference TRBV30 and TRBJ2-1 provide the parts outside the CDR3, is SQTIHQWPATLVQPVGSPLSLECTVEGTSNPNLYWYRQAAGRGLQLLFYSVGIGQISSEVPQNLSASRPQDRQFILSSKKLLLSDSGFYLCAWSYTGGRNEQFFGPGTRLTVL.

The rearrangement links TRBV15 to TRBJ2-1; 9 positions agree with TRBD2. The J segment lost 8 bases and the V segment lost 0 bases, leaving 8 bases of the junction unmatched. CDR3 length: 16 amino acids. Germline loops: CDR1 LNHNV, CDR2 YYDKDF (reference sequence). The CDR3 DNA is TGTGCCACCAGCAGAGATATCCAACTAGCGGGCGATGAGCAGTTCTTC. Protein product: CATSRDIQLAGDEQFF.

The chain has TRBV19 and TRBJ1-1; D gene unclear. CDR3 length: 12 amino acids. Deletions cut 6 bases from V and 2 bases from J, with 7 bases between. CDR1 and CDR2 (germline): LNHDA, SQIVND (reference sequence). CDR3: CASSTANTEAFF. CDR3 coding DNA: TGTGCCAGTAGCACAGCCAACACTGAAGCTTTCTTT.

This clone was seen once. The rearrangement uses TRBV7-3 and TRBJ2-1, with 11 bases identical to TRBD2. The CDR3 loop spans 20 amino acids. Germline V gene data show CDR1 as SGHTA and CDR2 as FQGTGA. Trimming cost V 0 bases and J 0 bases; bases outside gene matches: 10. CDR3 in amino acids: CASSLTLLAGGPASYNEQFF. In nucleotides, the CDR3 is TGTGCCAGCAGCTTAACCCTCCTAGCGGGGGGCCCCGCCTCCTACAATGAGCAGTTCTTC. The variable domain in full, completed from reference TRBV7-3 and TRBJ2-1, reads GAGVSQTPSNKVTEKGKYVELRCDPISGHTALYWYRQSLGQGPEFLIYFQGTGAADDSGLPNDRFFAVRPEGSVSTLKIQRTERGDSAVYLCASSLTLLAGGPASYNEQFFGPGTRLTVL.

The chain couples TRBV6-6 to TRBJ2-4; D is perhaps TRBD1 (6 bases). The V gene's germline CDR1 is MNHNY and CDR2 SVGAGI (reference sequence). The length of the CDR3 is 15 residues. Trimming pared 6 bases from V and 8 bases from J, leaving 20 bases between. The CDR3 loop reads CASREAGTPGDIQYF. The CDR3 bases are TGTGCCAGCAGGGAGGCCGGGACACCTGGGGACATTCAGTACTTC.

V and J are TRBV7-3 and TRBJ1-1, with unresolved D. This CDR3 has 13 residues. Germline CDR1 is SGHTA and CDR2 is FQGTGA. The ends were cut back, 2 bases at V and 2 bases at J, with 6 bases in the middle. CDR3 in DNA: TGTGCCAGCAGCTTACTAGGCAACACTGAAGCTTTCTTT. Its protein is CASSLLGNTEAFF.

This chain uses TRBV6-5 with TRBJ1-1; TRBD1 matches 10 bases. The V segment lost 8 bases and the J segment 9 bases; nucleotides outside the gene matches: 9. The V gene's germline CDR1 is MNHEY and CDR2 SVGAGI. CDR3 length: 13 residues. CDR3: CASDPGTGEKAFF. The CDR3 region has the DNA TGTGCCAGCGACCCCGGGACAGGGGAGAAAGCTTTCTTT.

This clone appeared once. This rearrangement joins TRBV30 to TRBJ2-3; 8 bases line up with TRBD2. V gave up 0 bases and J gave up 4 bases; unmatched junction bases: 6. The CDR3 consists of 15 residues. Germline V lookup: CDR1 GTSNPN, CDR2 SVGIG (reference sequence). Here the CDR3 DNA reads TGTGCCTGGAGTGTACCCGGGGGGGCTGCAGATACGCAGTATTTT. Protein product: CAWSVPGGAADTQYF.

This clone appeared once. The genes are TRBV7-6 and TRBJ2-1, with TRBD1 matching over 7 bases. V trimming: 4 bases; J trimming: 7 bases; junction bases outside the gene matches: 7. Per the germline V gene, CDR1 is SGHVS and CDR2 is FNYEAQ. This CDR3 is built from 14 residues. CDR3 DNA: TGTGCCAGCAGCTCGACAGGGTTCGGGAATGAGCAGTTCTTC. Amino acid sequence: CASSSTGFGNEQFF.

As to this clone: Germline is not matched at one junction end, which may reflect a read error. This chain links TRBV7-7 with TRBJ2-7; 7 nucleotides agree with TRBD2. The CDR3 is made up of 15 amino acids. From germline, CDR1 is SSHAT and CDR2 FNYEAQ (reference sequence). The chain's CDR3 is CASSLAWGGSYEQYF. CDR3 DNA sequence: TGTGCTAGCAGCTTAGCCTGGGGGGGCTCCTACGAGCAGTACTTC. Looking up the rest from reference TRBV7-7 and TRBJ2-7 gives the full variable domain: GAGVSQSPRYKVTKRGQDVTLRCDPISSHATLYWYQQALGQGPEFLTYFNYEAQPDKSGLPSDRFSAERPEGSISTLTIQRTEQRDSAMYRCASSLAWGGSYEQYFGPGTRLTVT.

Notes on this clone: A junction end diverges from the germline sequence, so it may reflect a read error. The rearrangement uses TRBV7-7 and TRBJ1-3; no clear D. This CDR3 has 15 residues. Looked up from germline, CDR1 is SSHAT and CDR2 is FNYEAQ (reference sequence). In nucleotides, the CDR3 is TGTGCTAGCAGCCTTGGACCGGGATCTGGAAACACCATATATTTT. This gives the protein CASSLGPGSGNTIYF.

The chain recombines TRBV6-1 with TRBJ2-7; D remains ambiguous. The germline V gene encodes CDR1 MNHNS and CDR2 SASEGT. Trimming shortened V by 3 bases and J by 4 bases, and 4 bases separated the two germline ends. This CDR3 is built from 11 residues. The CDR3 region has the DNA TGTGCCAGCAGTGAGAGATACGAGCAGTACTTC. Its translation: CASSERYEQYF.